This T cell receptor beta chain came from a study of regulatory T cells in long-lasting Graves disease. Combining iRepertoire HTBI primers with Arm-PCR of CDR3 regions, the authors built TCR beta libraries. MiXCR, run by TCRdb on the multiplex PCR reads, gives a single entry per CDR3 protein. Here the sample spans 450,000 to 600,000 distinct CDR3 sequences, roughly 17% being singletons. V lost 6 bases and J 3 bases, leaving 12 bases between the germline ends. CDR3 length: 13 amino acids. Germline CDR1 MNHNS, CDR2 SASEGT. The time point is: newly diagnosed GD, antithyroid drugs for less than 3 months. From RNA extracted from PBMCs, the TCR library was made. This clonotype has ten or more counts. This sample was shared with a second study, whose subject was T cells in Graves' hyperthyroidism and ophthalmopathy.

The TCR was taken from a man aged 40-50 years with Graves disease. The specimen was peripheral blood mononuclear cells (PBMCs), collected at new diagnosis, from a patient treated with antithyroid drugs. This chain joins TRBV6-1 and TRBJ2-7; no firm D call. Here the CDR3 reads CASSSKRRYEQYF. CDR3 in DNA: TGTGCCAGCAGCTCTAAGCGCCGCTACGAGCAGTACTTC.